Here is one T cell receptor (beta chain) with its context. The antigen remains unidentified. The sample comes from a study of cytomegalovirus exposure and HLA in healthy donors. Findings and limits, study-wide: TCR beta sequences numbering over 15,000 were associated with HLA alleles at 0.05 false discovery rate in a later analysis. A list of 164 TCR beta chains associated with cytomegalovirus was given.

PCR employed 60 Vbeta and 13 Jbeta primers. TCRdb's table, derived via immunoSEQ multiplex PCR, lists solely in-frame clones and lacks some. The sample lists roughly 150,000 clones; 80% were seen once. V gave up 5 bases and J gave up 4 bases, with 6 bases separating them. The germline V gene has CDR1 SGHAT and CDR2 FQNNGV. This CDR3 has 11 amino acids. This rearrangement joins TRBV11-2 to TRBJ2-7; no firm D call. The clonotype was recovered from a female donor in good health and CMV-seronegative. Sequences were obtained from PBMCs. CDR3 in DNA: TGTGCCAGCAGCCCCCAATACGAGCAGTACTTC. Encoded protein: CASSPQYEQYF.